This record concerns one T cell receptor beta chain sequence. Its cognate antigen is unknown. The data were produced by immunoSEQ multiplex PCR, yet TCRdb's version contains in-frame clones alone and is incomplete. The profile shows around 110,000 clones, just under 95% of them singletons. The data belong to a study of graft-versus-host responses after intestinal transplantation. Study observations and caveats: The study associated peak circulating GvH clone levels with early post-transplant HvG declines. Analysis identified GvH clones in recipient marrow, with some appearing first in ileum or blood.

The CDR3 contains 16 residues. Germline V gene data show CDR1 as MGHDK and CDR2 as SYGVNS. J lost 0 bases, V lost 11 bases, and 13 bases had no gene match. This rearrangement joins TRBV25-1 to TRBJ2-4, with 7 bases matching TRBD1. This receptor was obtained from a human donor who was the organ donor for an intestinal transplant. Sample: unstimulated CD8+ T cells sorted from spleen or lymph node cells, taken before transplant. The CDR3 spells CAHKSGTEVAKNIQYF. The DNA of the CDR3 is TGTGCCCACAAAAGTGGGACAGAGGTAGCCAAAAACATTCAGTACTTC.